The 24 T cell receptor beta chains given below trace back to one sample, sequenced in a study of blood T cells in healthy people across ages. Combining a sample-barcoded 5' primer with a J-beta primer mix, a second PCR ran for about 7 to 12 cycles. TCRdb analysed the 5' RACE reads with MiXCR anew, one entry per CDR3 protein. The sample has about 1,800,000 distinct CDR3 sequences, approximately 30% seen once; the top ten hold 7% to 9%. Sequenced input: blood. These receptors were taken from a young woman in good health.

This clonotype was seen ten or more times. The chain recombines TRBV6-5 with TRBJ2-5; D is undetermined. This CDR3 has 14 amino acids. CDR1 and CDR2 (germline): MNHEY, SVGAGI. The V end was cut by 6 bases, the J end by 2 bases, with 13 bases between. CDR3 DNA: TGTGCCAGCAGCCTCCAAGGACCGCAAGAGACCCAGTACTTC. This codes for CASSLQGPQETQYF.

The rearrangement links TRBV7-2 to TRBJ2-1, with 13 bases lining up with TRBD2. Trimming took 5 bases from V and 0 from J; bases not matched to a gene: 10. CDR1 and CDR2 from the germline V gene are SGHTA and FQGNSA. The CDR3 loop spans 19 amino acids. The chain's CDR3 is CASSLLGTSGANSYNEQFF. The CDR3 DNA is TGTGCCAGCAGCCTTCTGGGGACTAGCGGGGCTAACTCCTACAATGAGCAGTTCTTC. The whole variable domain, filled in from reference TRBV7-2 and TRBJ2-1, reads GAGVSQSPSNKVTEKGKDVELRCDPISGHTALYWYRQSLGQGLEFLIYFQGNSAPDKSGLPSDRFSAERTGGSVSTLTIQRTQQEDSAVYLCASSLLGTSGANSYNEQFFGPGTRLTVL.

CDR3 DNA: TGTGCCAGCAGCTTATGGGGTCTACGCACAGATACGCAGTATTTT. It specifies CASSLWGLRTDTQYF. The chain is built from TRBV5-6 and TRBJ2-3; D unresolved. The V gene's germline CDR1 is SGHDT and CDR2 YYEEEE. Trimming pared 2 bases from V and 1 base from J, leaving 11 bases between. The length of the CDR3 is 15 residues.

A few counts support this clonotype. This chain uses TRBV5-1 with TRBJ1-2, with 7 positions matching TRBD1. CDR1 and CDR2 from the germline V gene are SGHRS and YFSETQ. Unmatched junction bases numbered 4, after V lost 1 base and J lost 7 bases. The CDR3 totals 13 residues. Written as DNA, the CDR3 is TGCGCCAGCAGCTTGAATGACAGGGTTGGCTACACCTTC. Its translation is CASSLNDRVGYTF.

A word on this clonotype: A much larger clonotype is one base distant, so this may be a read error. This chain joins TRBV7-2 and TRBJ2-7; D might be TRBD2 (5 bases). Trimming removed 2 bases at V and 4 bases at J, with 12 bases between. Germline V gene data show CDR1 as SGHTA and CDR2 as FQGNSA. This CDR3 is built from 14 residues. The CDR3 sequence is CASSLQGLFYEQYF. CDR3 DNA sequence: TGTGCCAGCAGCTTACAAGGACTGTTTTACGAGCAGTACTTC.

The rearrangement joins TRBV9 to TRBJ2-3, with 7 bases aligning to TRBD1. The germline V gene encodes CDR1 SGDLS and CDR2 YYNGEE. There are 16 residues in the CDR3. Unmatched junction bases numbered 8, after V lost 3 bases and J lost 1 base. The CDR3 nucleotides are TGTGCCAGCAGCGAGGGGGCGAGCGTTCGCACAGATACGCAGTATTTT. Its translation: CASSEGASVRTDTQYF. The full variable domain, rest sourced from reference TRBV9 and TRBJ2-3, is DSGVTQTPKHLITATGQRVTLRCSPRSGDLSVYWYQQSLDQGLQFLIQYYNGEERAKGNILERFSAQQFPDLHSELNLSSLELGDSALYFCASSEGASVRTDTQYFGPGTRLTVL.

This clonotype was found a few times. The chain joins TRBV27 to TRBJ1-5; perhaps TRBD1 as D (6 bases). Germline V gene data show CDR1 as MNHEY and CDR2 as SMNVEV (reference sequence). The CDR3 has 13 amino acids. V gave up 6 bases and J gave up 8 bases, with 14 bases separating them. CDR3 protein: CASRVRGSEPQHF. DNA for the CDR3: TGTGCCAGCAGAGTGAGGGGGTCTGAGCCCCAGCATTTT.

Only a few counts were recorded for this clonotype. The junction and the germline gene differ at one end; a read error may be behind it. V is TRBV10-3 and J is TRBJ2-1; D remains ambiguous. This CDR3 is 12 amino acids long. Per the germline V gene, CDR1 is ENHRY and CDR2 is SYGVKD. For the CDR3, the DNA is TGTGCCAGCAGTGAGTCGGGCGGTGAGCAGTTCTTC. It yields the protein CASSESGGEQFF.

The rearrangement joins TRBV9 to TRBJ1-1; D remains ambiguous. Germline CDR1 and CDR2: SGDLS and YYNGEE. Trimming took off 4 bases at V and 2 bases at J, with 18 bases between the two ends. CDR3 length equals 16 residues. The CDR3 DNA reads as TGTGCCAGCAGCCCTACCCGGGATGGCTTCAACACTGAAGCTTTCTTT. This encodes CASSPTRDGFNTEAFF. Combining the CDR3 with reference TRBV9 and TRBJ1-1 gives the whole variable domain DSGVTQTPKHLITATGQRVTLRCSPRSGDLSVYWYQQSLDQGLQFLIQYYNGEERAKGNILERFSAQQFPDLHSELNLSSLELGDSALYFCASSPTRDGFNTEAFFGQGTRLTVV.

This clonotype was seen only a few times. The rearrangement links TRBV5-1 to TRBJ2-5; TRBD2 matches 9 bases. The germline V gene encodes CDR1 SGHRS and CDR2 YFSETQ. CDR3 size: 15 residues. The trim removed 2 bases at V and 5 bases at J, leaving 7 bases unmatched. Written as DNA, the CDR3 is TGCGCCAGCAGCTTTGGGCTAGCGGGGTTGGAGACCCAGTACTTC. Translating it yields CASSFGLAGLETQYF.

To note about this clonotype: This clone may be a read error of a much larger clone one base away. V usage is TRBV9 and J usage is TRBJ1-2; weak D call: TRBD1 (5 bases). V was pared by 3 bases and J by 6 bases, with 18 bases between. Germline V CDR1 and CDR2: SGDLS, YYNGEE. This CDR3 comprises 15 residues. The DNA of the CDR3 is TGTGCCAGCAGCGCCATCGGGCGGCAGGGTAATGGCTACACCTTC. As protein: CASSAIGRQGNGYTF.

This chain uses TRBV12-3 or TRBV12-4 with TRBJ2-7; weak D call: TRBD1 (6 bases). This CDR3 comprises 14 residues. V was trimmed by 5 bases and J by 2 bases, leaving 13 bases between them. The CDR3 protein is CASSAGVIAYEQYF. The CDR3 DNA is TGTGCCAGCAGTGCAGGGGTGATAGCCTACGAGCAGTACTTC.

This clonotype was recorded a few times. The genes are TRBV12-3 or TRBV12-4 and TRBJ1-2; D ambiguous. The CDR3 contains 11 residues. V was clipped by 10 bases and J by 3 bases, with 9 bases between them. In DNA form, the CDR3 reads TGTGCCACCCTAAAGGACTATGGCTACACCTTC. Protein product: CATLKDYGYTF.

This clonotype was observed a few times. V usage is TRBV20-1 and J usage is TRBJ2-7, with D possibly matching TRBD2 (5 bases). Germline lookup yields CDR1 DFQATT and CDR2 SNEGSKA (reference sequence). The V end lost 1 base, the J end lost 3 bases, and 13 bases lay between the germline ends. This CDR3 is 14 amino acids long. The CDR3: CSARVPGNDYEQYF. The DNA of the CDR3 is TGCAGTGCTAGAGTACCGGGAAACGACTACGAGCAGTACTTC.

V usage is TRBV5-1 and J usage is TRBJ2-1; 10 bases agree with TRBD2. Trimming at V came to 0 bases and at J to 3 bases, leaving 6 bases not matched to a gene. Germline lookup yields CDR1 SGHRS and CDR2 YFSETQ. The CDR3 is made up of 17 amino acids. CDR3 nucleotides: TGCGCCAGCAGCTTGGCCGGCGCTAGCGGGAGCTACAATGAGCAGTTCTTC. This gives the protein CASSLAGASGSYNEQFF.

The CDR3 loop reads CASSPPPGRTQETQYF. In DNA form, the CDR3 reads TGCGCCAGCAGCCCCCCTCCGGGACGAACACAAGAGACCCAGTACTTC. The chain couples TRBV5-1 to TRBJ2-5; D possibly matches TRBD1 or TRBD2 (5 bases each). The CDR3 length is 16 residues. The germline V and J ends were trimmed by 4 bases and 2 bases, with 18 bases remaining between them. From germline, CDR1 is SGHRS and CDR2 YFSETQ. Complete variable domain (other parts from reference TRBV5-1 and TRBJ2-5): KAGVTQTPRYLIKTRGQQVTLSCSPISGHRSVSWYQQTPGQGLQFLFEYFSETQRNKGNFPGRFSGRQFSNSRSEMNVSTLELGDSALYLCASSPPPGRTQETQYFGPGTRLLVL.

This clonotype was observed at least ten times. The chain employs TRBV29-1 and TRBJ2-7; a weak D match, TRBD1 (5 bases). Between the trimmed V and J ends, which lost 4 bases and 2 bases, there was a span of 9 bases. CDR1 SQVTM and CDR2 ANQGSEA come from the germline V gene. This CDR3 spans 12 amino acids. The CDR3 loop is CSVGTTPYEQYF. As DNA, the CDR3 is TGCAGCGTTGGGACAACCCCCTACGAGCAGTACTTC.

Written as DNA, the CDR3 is TGTGCCAGCAGTCCGAGGACTAGCGGGGGATGGGAGCAGTACTTC. Its protein product is CASSPRTSGGWEQYF. V gene TRBV12-3 or TRBV12-4 combines with J gene TRBJ2-7; 13 bases are a match to TRBD2. The CDR3 loop spans 15 amino acids. Unmatched junction bases numbered 8, after V lost 5 bases and J lost 7 bases.

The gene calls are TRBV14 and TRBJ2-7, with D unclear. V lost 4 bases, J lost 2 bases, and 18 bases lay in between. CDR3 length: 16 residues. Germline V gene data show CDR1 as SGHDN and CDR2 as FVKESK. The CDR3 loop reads CASSLRRPLRPYEQYF. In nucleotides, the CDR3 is TGTGCCAGCAGCCTTAGACGCCCTCTACGACCCTACGAGCAGTACTTC.

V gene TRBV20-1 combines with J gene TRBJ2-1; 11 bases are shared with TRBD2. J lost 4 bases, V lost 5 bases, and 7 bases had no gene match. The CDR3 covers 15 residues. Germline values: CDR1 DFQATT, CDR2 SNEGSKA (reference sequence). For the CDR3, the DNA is TGCAGTGCTCTTTCTAGCGGGAGGTCTTACAATGAGCAGTTCTTC. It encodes CSALSSGRSYNEQFF.

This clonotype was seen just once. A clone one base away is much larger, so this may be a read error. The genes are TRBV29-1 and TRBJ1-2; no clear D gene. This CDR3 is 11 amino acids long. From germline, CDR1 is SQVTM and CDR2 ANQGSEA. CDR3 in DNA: TGCAGCGTTGAAAATCTAGCTGGCTGCACCTTC. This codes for CSVENLAGCTF.

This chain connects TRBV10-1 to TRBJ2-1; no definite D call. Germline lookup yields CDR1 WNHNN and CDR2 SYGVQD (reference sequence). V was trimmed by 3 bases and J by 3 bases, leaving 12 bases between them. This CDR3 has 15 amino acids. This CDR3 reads CASSDSGSNYNEQFF. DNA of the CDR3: TGCGCCAGCAGTGATTCCGGGTCGAACTACAATGAGCAGTTCTTC.

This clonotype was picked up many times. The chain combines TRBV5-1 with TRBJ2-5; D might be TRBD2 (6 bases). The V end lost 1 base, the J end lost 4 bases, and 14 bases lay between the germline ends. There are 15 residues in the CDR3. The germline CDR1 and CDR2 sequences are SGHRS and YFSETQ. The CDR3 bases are TGCGCCAGCAGCTTGACGGCGGGGTGGGGAGAGACCCAGTACTTC. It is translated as CASSLTAGWGETQYF.

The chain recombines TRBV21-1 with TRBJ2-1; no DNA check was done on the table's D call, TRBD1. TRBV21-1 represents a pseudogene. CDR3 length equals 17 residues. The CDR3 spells CASTPGTGGIDYNEQFF. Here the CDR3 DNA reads TGTGCCAGCACCCCCGGGACAGGGGGGATAGACTACAATGAGCAGTTCTTC.